This TCR beta chain came from a study of naive and memory T cell subsets. This CDR3 comprises 14 residues. V lost 6 bases and J lost 7, with 15 bases in between. Study-wide results and caveats: The power law exponent of TCR abundance differed between naive and memory cells.

Alpha and beta libraries were amplified separately from the second PCR onward. As to this clonotype: The antigen remains undetermined.

An equimolar mix of two oligonucleotides served as the beta constant-region primer for TRBC1 and TRBC2. In TCRdb, the UMI-ligation and nested PCR reads were re-called with MiXCR into one record per CDR3 protein. Altogether around 160,000 distinct CDR3 sequences are present, around 15% being singletons, with the ten largest covering about 0.13%. The clonotype originates from a human donor in good health. The sequencing input was naive CD4+ T cells from blood. J is TRBJ1-4 and V is TRBV12-3 or TRBV12-4, with D hard to call. CDR3 coding DNA: TGTGCCAGCAGGAGGGCGAGAGATAGTGAAAAACTGTTTTTT. This translates into CASRRARDSEKLFF.